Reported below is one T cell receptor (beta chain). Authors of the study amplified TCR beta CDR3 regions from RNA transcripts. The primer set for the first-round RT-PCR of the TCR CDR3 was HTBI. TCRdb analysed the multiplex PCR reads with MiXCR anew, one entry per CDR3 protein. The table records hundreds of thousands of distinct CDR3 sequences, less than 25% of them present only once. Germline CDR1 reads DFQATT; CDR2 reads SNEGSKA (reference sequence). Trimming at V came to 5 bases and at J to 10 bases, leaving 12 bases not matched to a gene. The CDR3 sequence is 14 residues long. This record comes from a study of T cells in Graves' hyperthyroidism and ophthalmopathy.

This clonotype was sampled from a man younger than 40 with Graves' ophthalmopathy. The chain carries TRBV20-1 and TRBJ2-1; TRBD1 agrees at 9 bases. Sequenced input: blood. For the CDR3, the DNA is TGCAGTGCTCGCTCCGGGACAGGGACTTGGGAGCAGTTCTTC. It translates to CSARSGTGTWEQFF.